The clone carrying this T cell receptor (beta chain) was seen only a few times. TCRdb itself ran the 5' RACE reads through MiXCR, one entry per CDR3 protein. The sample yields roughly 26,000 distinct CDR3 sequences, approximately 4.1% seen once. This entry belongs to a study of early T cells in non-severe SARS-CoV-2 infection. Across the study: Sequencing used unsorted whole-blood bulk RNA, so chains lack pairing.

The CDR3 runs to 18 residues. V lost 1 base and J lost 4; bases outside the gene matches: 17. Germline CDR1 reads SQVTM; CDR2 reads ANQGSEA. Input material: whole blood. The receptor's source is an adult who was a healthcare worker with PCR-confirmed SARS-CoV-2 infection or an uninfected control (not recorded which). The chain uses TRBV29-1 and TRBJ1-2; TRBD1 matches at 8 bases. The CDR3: CSVEGPGQAALGLYGYTF. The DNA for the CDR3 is TGCAGCGTTGAAGGTCCGGGACAGGCTGCCCTCGGCCTCTATGGCTACACCTTC.